What follows are 15 T cell receptor beta chains derived from one specimen sequenced in a study of T cell repertoires in aging, cancer and after chemotherapy. Amplification of TCR beta used genomic DNA extracted from peripheral blood. Rearranged V-D-J TRB sequences were amplified with a mixed TRB-A/B primer pool. One entry per CDR3 protein results from TCRdb running MiXCR on the multiplex PCR reads. The sample records more than 9,000 distinct CDR3 sequences, less than 45% being singletons. What was sequenced was blood. The receptors derive from a human donor in good health.

This clonotype has a handful of counts. The chain links TRBV7-2 to TRBJ1-2; maybe TRBD1 (6 bases). The germline CDR1 and CDR2 sequences are SGHTA and FQGNSA. V lost 3 bases and J 4 bases, leaving 15 bases between the germline ends. CDR3 length: 15 amino acids. CDR3 nucleotide sequence: TGTGCCAGCAGCTTGTGGGACAATGGAATCTATGGCTACACCTTC. Protein product: CASSLWDNGIYGYTF. The full variable domain, completed using reference TRBV7-2 and TRBJ1-2, is GAGVSQSPSNKVTEKGKDVELRCDPISGHTALYWYRQSLGQGLEFLIYFQGNSAPDKSGLPSDRFSAERTGGSVSTLTIQRTQQEDSAVYLCASSLWDNGIYGYTFGSGTRLTVV.

This clonotype appeared a few times. The chain recombines TRBV29-1 with TRBJ1-2; no clear D gene. With 1 base removed from V and 0 bases from J, the gap between germline ends came to 12 bases. Germline-derived CDR1 and CDR2 are SQVTM and ANQGSEA. This CDR3 region has 15 residues. The CDR3 coding sequence is TGCAGCGTTGAAGGCACCTTGAATCCTAACTATGGCTACACCTTC. Its protein product is CSVEGTLNPNYGYTF.

There are a few counts of this clonotype. This chain uses TRBV6-1 with TRBJ1-1; unclear D gene. This CDR3 has 13 amino acids. Germline CDR1 is MNHNS and CDR2 is SASEGT. The germline V and J ends were trimmed by 2 bases and 7 bases, with 11 bases remaining between them. The CDR3 spells CASSEYWADEAFF. DNA for the CDR3: TGTGCCAGCAGTGAATACTGGGCGGATGAAGCTTTCTTT.

V and J are TRBV27 and TRBJ1-6; no clear D. Looked up from germline, CDR1 is MNHEY and CDR2 is SMNVEV (reference sequence). Trimming took off 1 base at V and 3 bases at J, with 7 bases between the two ends. The CDR3 is 15 amino acids. The CDR3 sequence: CASSLLDGYNSPLHF. The CDR3 region has the DNA TGTGCCAGCAGTTTATTAGACGGCTATAATTCACCCCTCCACTTT.

V is TRBV27 and J is TRBJ2-5; D assignment may be TRBD1 or TRBD2 (5 bases each). The germline gives CDR1 MNHEY, CDR2 SMNVEV (reference sequence). Trimming pared 5 bases from V and 4 bases from J, leaving 17 bases between. The CDR3 is 15 amino acids. CDR3: CASSPGRPPSETQYF. The CDR3 DNA reads as TGTGCCAGCAGTCCGGGACGGCCGCCGTCAGAGACCCAGTACTTC.

V is TRBV14 and J is TRBJ1-1, with D uncertain. CDR1 is SGHDN, CDR2 FVKESK, per germline. Trimming took off 8 bases at V and 0 bases at J, with 13 bases between the two ends. This CDR3 spans 14 amino acids. CDR3 nucleotide sequence: TGTGCCAGCGCTAAGGCGGGGATGAACACTGAAGCTTTCTTT. Protein: CASAKAGMNTEAFF.

This clonotype was picked up a small number of times. V is TRBV11-1 and J is TRBJ1-2; unclear D gene. The CDR3 contains 12 residues. V was clipped by 4 bases and J by 8 bases, with 11 bases between them. CDR1 is SGHAT and CDR2 is FQDESV in the germline V gene (reference sequence). CDR3 coding DNA: TGTGCCAGCAGCTCTGCAGGTACCGGCTACACCTTC. Its translation: CASSSAGTGYTF.

The J gene is TRBJ2-7, the V gene TRBV5-5; possible D gene TRBD2, 6 bases. There are 14 residues in the CDR3. The germline V gene has CDR1 SGHKS and CDR2 YYEKEE (reference sequence). V shed 6 bases and J shed 0 bases, with 13 bases lying between them. Written as DNA, the CDR3 is TGTGCCAGCACCCGTGGGGGGAGCTCCTACGAGCAGTACTTC. Translating gives CASTRGGSSYEQYF.

The V and J genes are TRBV24-1 and TRBJ2-5; TRBD1 agrees at 9 bases. The germline V gene has CDR1 KGHDR and CDR2 SFDVKD. With V trimmed by 2 bases and J by 2 bases, 5 bases remained unmatched. This CDR3 is built from 16 residues. The CDR3 sequence: CATSDSGTGIQETQYF. Here the CDR3 DNA reads TGTGCCACCAGTGATTCGGGGACAGGGATACAAGAGACCCAGTACTTC.

This clonotype was recorded a few times. The rearrangement joins TRBV7-3 to TRBJ2-1, with D possibly matching TRBD2 (6 bases). The CDR3 contains 15 residues. V was trimmed by 5 bases and J by 0 bases, leaving 11 bases between them. Germline lookup yields CDR1 SGHTA and CDR2 FQGTGA. The CDR3 sequence: CASSQGGSSYNEQFF. The CDR3 nucleotides are TGTGCCAGCAGCCAAGGAGGGAGCTCCTACAATGAGCAGTTCTTC.

This clonotype was seen a few times. The chain employs TRBV19 and TRBJ1-3; a possible D gene is TRBD1 (5 bases). The germline CDR1 and CDR2 sequences are LNHDA and SQIVND (reference sequence). V lost 3 bases and J 0 bases, leaving 18 bases between the germline ends. The CDR3 runs 18 residues. CDR3 bases: TGTGCCAGTAGTATTAATAGGGGCAGGGCGAGCTCTGGAAACACCATATATTTT. Its protein is CASSINRGRASSGNTIYF.

This clonotype was observed a handful of times. V gene TRBV6-2 or TRBV6-3 combines with J gene TRBJ1-5; 9 nucleotides align to TRBD1. Trimming removed 2 bases from V and 6 bases from J; junction bases left unmatched: 2. Looked up from germline, CDR1 is MNHEY and CDR2 is SVGEGT. The CDR3 is 14 amino acids. CDR3 in DNA: TGTGCCAGCAGTTACCGACAGGGGGGTCAGCCCCAGCATTTT. Amino acid sequence: CASSYRQGGQPQHF.

The chain has TRBV4-2 and TRBJ1-4; perhaps TRBD1 as D (6 bases). The germline V gene encodes CDR1 LGHNA and CDR2 YNFKEQ. The CDR3 is 15 residues long. Trimming removed 8 bases from V and 7 bases from J, with 20 bases in between. This CDR3 reads CASSPPGGHSEKLFF. DNA for the CDR3: TGTGCCAGCTCACCACCTGGGGGGCACTCTGAAAAACTGTTTTTT.

The chain recombines TRBV19 with TRBJ2-1; TRBD2 is a possible D gene (6 bases). The CDR3 length is 16 residues. The germline V and J ends were trimmed by 1 base and 9 bases, with 19 bases remaining between them. Germline lookup yields CDR1 LNHDA and CDR2 SQIVND (reference sequence). In DNA form, the CDR3 reads TGTGCCAGTAGTATAGTCCCCAACCCCGTGGGGGGTGAGCAGTTCTTC. Its translation: CASSIVPNPVGGEQFF.

CDR3 residues: CASSRATMNTEAFF. The CDR3 DNA reads as TGCGCCAGCAGCAGGGCGACAATGAACACTGAAGCTTTCTTT. The V and J genes are TRBV5-1 and TRBJ1-1; D is unclear. V lost 4 bases and J 0 bases, leaving 10 bases between the germline ends. Germline-derived CDR1 and CDR2 are SGHRS and YFSETQ. The CDR3 is made up of 14 amino acids. Full variable domain (remainder filled in from reference TRBV5-1 and TRBJ1-1): KAGVTQTPRYLIKTRGQQVTLSCSPISGHRSVSWYQQTPGQGLQFLFEYFSETQRNKGNFPGRFSGRQFSNSRSEMNVSTLELGDSALYLCASSRATMNTEAFFGQGTRLTVV.